The T cell receptor beta chain described here comes from a study of cytomegalovirus exposure and HLA in healthy donors (dated by TCRdb to about 2017). Background for the entire study: An earlier analysis of roughly 570 of the donors reported approximately 260 Gb of sequence data and about 120 million unique TCR beta sequences obtained from some 200 million T cells. An early release that covered approximately 600 HLA-typed donors contained approximately 300 gigabases of sequencing data and about 93 million unique TCR sequences. The genetic ancestry cluster associated with self-reported Caucasian donors included about four fifths of the approximately 410 genotyped donors. The aim of the study was to test whether cataloging public T cell receptors could identify signatures of past pathogen exposure. Using immunosequencing, the study profiled T cell repertoires from 640 or so subjects and related those repertoires to cytomegalovirus serostatus. A separate validation cohort of approximately 130 different subjects was used in addition to the approximately 610-subject first cohort. To predict cytomegalovirus infection status, the study combined high-throughput TCR immunosequencing, statistical association of individual TCRs with disease status, and machine learning. To study patterns of TCR occurrence, a later analysis re-analyzed previously published TCR beta repertoires from several hundred donors and added high-resolution HLA genotyping. The later analysis used no new phenotypic data to find candidate immune exposures, relying instead on TCR beta sequences and their occurrence across donors. In an earlier analysis of roughly 540 of the donors, high-throughput TCR beta sequencing was used to judge whether each TCR beta V gene segment behaved as functional or pseudogenic. Alongside the repertoire data, information on donor age, sex, ethnicity and CMV serostatus was compiled. A later genetic analysis used genome-wide SNP genotypes for about 60% of the 666 donors, treating that subset as a discovery cohort. Every repertoire in the discovery cohort had been generated on one and the same sequencing platform. Class I and class II HLA loci were covered by the typing at four-digit resolution. Typing coverage varied by locus: roughly 629-640 donors for A, B, C, DRB1 and DQB1; under 550 for DQA1; about 590 for DPA1; 400 to 480 for DPB1. Four or five DR-DQ haplotypes were handled as single units for association and clustering because linkage in the cohort was strong. On average, about 240,000 unique TCR beta nucleotide sequences were sequenced per donor among 398 genotyped donors of the cohort, with roughly 19% of those sequences being non-productive. The full study reports these points: Roughly 17 rarely observed V segments, including chromosome 9 orphons, were excluded from the earlier analysis of 550 to 700 of the donors because counts were too low. A cluster of highly shared sequence variants was judged likely to be a technical artifact of the sequencing pipeline. A further reported finding was that TCR beta sequences accurately predicted the HLA-A and HLA-B alleles for most subjects in the first cohort. In a later analysis, HLA-associated TCR beta chains were found to be more clonally expanded and to have lower generation probabilities than equally common non-associated chains. Strong co-occurrence of HLA alleles, especially DR and DQ, made assigning TCR associations to individual alleles difficult. In vitro tests confirmed that three of the cytomegalovirus-associated TCR beta chains recognize cytomegalovirus antigens. The presence/absence analyses assumed that sequencing depth was roughly uniform across donors, and that assumption may not be true. Most CMV-associated TCR beta chains appeared to be HLA-restricted in a later analysis, and the HLA associations seemed to be driven largely by CMV exposure. A total of some 180 TCR beta chains were listed by the study as associated with cytomegalovirus. According to a later genetic analysis, donors in an Asian-associated ancestry cluster had fewer N-insertions in productive TCRs than the approximately 710-donor mean. In a later analysis, TCR association rates were found to vary across HLA loci, with the most associated TCRs seen for DRB1 alleles and the fewest for HLA-C alleles. Because HLA typing was missing for some donors at each locus, association tests included only the typed subset. A later analysis reported that several top co-occurrence clusters appeared linked to parvovirus B19, influenza, CMV and Epstein-Barr virus. The cohort was sequenced for TCR beta chains only, and without alpha or paired-chain data the features that could be detected were limited. The authors suggested that the approach could potentially be extended to other disease states and immunological phenotypes. The only immune exposure information available for the cohort was CMV serostatus. Specific HLA alleles were associated with about 17,000 TCR beta sequences at a false discovery rate of 0.05 in a later analysis. The classifier was reported to diagnose cytomegalovirus status with high specificity and sensitivity in both the original cohort and the validation cohort. Most TCR sequences were observed very rarely across donors, whereas some public TCRs were present in many individuals. A later genetic analysis associated a missense DCLRE1C variant with V-gene and J-gene trimming of TCR beta chains, and an independent cohort replicated the association. In an earlier analysis of around 500 of the donors, most TCR beta V segments appeared in productive rearrangements about 90% or about 30% of the time, broadly matching IMGT annotations. Correlated functional status among segregating V segments might reflect linkage disequilibrium, but an unknown experimental factor could not be ruled out.

Regarding this clone: What this receptor recognizes is not known.

The cohort comprised fewer than 700 healthy bone marrow donors. Cohort members were all nominally healthy when sampled, although unrecorded immune exposures were likely present. The donor tested CMV seronegative, placing the donor among the 350 or so seronegative members of the cohort. Every donor gave a peripheral blood sample, and the peripheral blood mononuclear cells from that sample were used for TCR beta sequencing. Genomic DNA extraction from the blood cell samples was performed with the Qiagen DNeasy Blood Extraction Kit. Libraries were constructed by the immunoSEQ multiplex PCR assay. The multiplex PCR relied on a mix of 60 forward primers for TCR Vbeta segments and 13 reverse primers for TCR Jbeta segments. The CDR3 region of rearranged TCR beta genes was amplified from genomic DNA by a multiplex PCR assay. On the Illumina HiSeq System, the amplified TCR beta libraries were sequenced as 87-base-pair reads. On the study's bioinformatics: Across the 500 to 750 repertoires, a later analysis counted approximately 75 million unique TCR beta chains, around 10 million of which were shared by at least two donors. To remove PCR and sequencing errors, raw reads were error-corrected and collapsed into unique sequences using a nearest-neighbor algorithm that merged closely related sequences. To assign V, D and J gene segments, CDR3 sequences were aligned to IMGT reference sequences. For a sequence to be retained, a match of at least six nucleotides was required to both a V gene segment and a J gene segment. Rearrangements were called productive when the CDR3 lacked stop codons and stayed in frame with V and J; all others were non-productive. CDR3 was defined by IMGT convention, running from the second conserved V-encoded cysteine to the conserved J-encoded phenylalanine. The earlier analysis of 500 to 750 of the donors excluded any sequence lacking an unambiguous match to a single V gene segment. An earlier analysis of several hundred of the donors called V segments functional above 56.7% productive rearrangements and segregating when the between-donor standard deviation exceeded 5%. A statistical classification framework was built for diagnosing cytomegalovirus status from the catalog of TCR beta chain sequences. A later analysis assigned V and J genes by comparing TCR nucleotide sequences with IMGT/GENE-DB human TR gene sequences. The TCRdist pipeline was used in a later analysis to assign CDR3 sequences and most-parsimonious VDJ recombination scenarios. In a later analysis, each TCR beta chain was defined by its CDR3 amino acid sequence together with its V-gene family, and reads without a unique V-gene family were excluded. To address suspected cross-contamination and a sequencing artifact, a later analysis removed roughly 640 highly shared, low-generation-probability nucleotide sequences. In a later analysis, a clonal expansion index was calculated for each public chain from normalized within-repertoire ranks of inferred template counts. Generation probabilities in a later analysis came from a VDJ recombination model fitted to out-of-frame rearrangements, and those results were checked against IGoR. A later analysis scored TCR-TCR, TCR-HLA and TCR-CMV co-occurrence with hypergeometric tests, applying a repertoire-size bias correction to TCR pairs. A later analysis estimated false discovery rates by permuting HLA or CMV assignments 20 times. In a later analysis, co-occurring TCRs were grouped using DBSCAN, and TCRdist sequence similarity was added for clustering within HLA-allele-positive subsets. Co-occurrence clustering excluded repertoires with fewer than 30,000 or more than 120,000 public chains, plus five with anomalous nucleotide sharing. This is the immuneACCESS table as TCRdb keeps it, with only in-frame sequences that have V and J called. A part of the clones is gone; compared with another copy, unresolved V genes explain less than half, and the rest is unexplained. V and J calls plus clone size are reproduced from that table; the DNA served to infer D and trimming. This sample's records show 150,000 to 250,000 clones. The ten largest make up 0.74% of the sample.

The sequenced material came from PBMCs. The receptor was isolated from a boy younger than 18 in good health and CMV-seronegative.

The DNA is as follows: TGTGCCATCAGGACCTTGGTAATACAGGATGGCTACACCTTC. It codes for CAIRTLVIQDGYTF. The chain is assembled from TRBV10-3 and TRBJ1-2; TRBD1 is a weak D gene call, 5 bases matching. The CDR3 holds 14 amino acids from the cysteine to the phenylalanine. This entry keeps only the CDR3 DNA: 42 bases, framed from base 1. V is reduced by 6 bases and J by 6 bases, leaving a spacing of 17 bases between them. CDR1 ENHRY and CDR2 SYGVKD were looked up in the germline V gene.